These T cell receptor beta chains were read from a single sample in a study of T-cell memory formation after mild COVID-19. Using its own MiXCR run on the 5' RACE reads, TCRdb lists one record per CDR3 protein. The repertoire has about 250,000 distinct CDR3 sequences, over 15% of them found once; the top ten carry more than 20%. The sample taken for sequencing was PBMCs or a T cell subset sorted from them (not recorded which). Source of these receptors: a man between 18 and 35 years old who had mild COVID-19 (a few samples of this study predate the infection). Cell type and time point are not known. CDR3s include the opening cysteine and the closing phenylalanine or tryptophan. The D gene is left open where the match is weak. The listing skips clone size in some rows; elsewhere it reads once, few, many or a size class.

J gene	clone size	V gene	D gene	CDR3 protein	CDR3 DNA
TRBJ2-7	NA	TRBV11-1	NA	CASSFRGPYEQYF	TGTGCCAGCAGCTTCCGGGGACCCTACGAGCAGTACTTC
TRBJ1-2	few	TRBV27	NA	CASSTWGGRAGYTF	TGTGCCAGCTCAACCTGGGGGGGCAGGGCGGGCTACACCTTC
TRBJ1-6	few	TRBV20-1	TRBD1	CSARPQGAIVDSPLHF	TGCAGTGCTAGGCCGCAGGGGGCCATAGTTGATTCACCCCTCCACTTT
TRBJ2-5	NA	TRBV3-1	TRBD1	CASSQGWTGDPKETQYF	TGTGCCAGCAGCCAAGGGTGGACAGGGGACCCGAAAGAGACCCAGTACTTC
TRBJ1-2	NA	TRBV4-3	NA	CASSAKKYSASNYGYTF	TGCGCCAGCAGCGCCAAGAAGTACAGCGCATCTAACTATGGCTACACCTTC
TRBJ1-6	NA	TRBV4-3	NA	CASSPSSGTRDSPLHF	TGCGCCAGCAGCCCCTCGTCCGGGACGCGGGATTCACCCCTCCACTTT
TRBJ1-2	few	TRBV6-5	TRBD1	CASSYFPGQGTGYTF	TGTGCCAGCAGCTACTTTCCGGGACAGGGGACGGGCTACACCTTC
TRBJ2-4	many	TRBV12-3/TRBV12-4	NA	CASWAEGGIQYF	TGTGCCAGCTGGGCGGAGGGAGGCATTCAGTACTTC
TRBJ2-2	NA	TRBV19	NA	CASSIQVWNTGELFF	TGTGCCAGTAGTATACAGGTCTGGAACACCGGGGAGCTGTTTTTT
TRBJ2-1	few	TRBV7-9	TRBD2	CASSPRTSGDGQFF	TGTGCCAGCAGCCCGCGGACTAGCGGGGATGGGCAGTTCTTC
TRBJ2-3	NA	TRBV5-5	NA	CASSRNTQYF	TGTGCCAGCAGCCGGAATACGCAGTATTTT
TRBJ1-2	NA	TRBV30	NA	CALGRGGPYGYTF	TGTGCCCTCGGGCGAGGGGGGCCCTATGGCTACACCTTC
TRBJ2-2	NA	TRBV15	NA	CATSRQGESGELFF	TGTGCCACCAGCAGACAGGGAGAAAGCGGGGAGCTGTTTTTT
TRBJ2-1	few	TRBV6-2/TRBV6-3	NA	CASREYNEQFF	TGTGCCAGCCGGGAGTACAATGAGCAGTTCTTC
TRBJ2-2	NA	TRBV5-4	NA	CASSLGPSTGELFF	TGTGCCAGCAGCTTGGGACCGTCCACCGGGGAGCTGTTTTTT
TRBJ1-2	few	TRBV7-2	NA	CASSFKGSGDGYTF	TGTGCCAGCAGCTTCAAAGGGTCGGGGGATGGCTACACCTTC
TRBJ2-2	NA	TRBV9	NA	CASKSGGTGELFF	TGTGCCAGCAAGTCAGGGGGGACCGGGGAGCTGTTTTTT
TRBJ1-2	NA	TRBV28	NA	CASSAPTTPRYTF	TGTGCCAGCAGCGCGCCGACGACCCCCCGCTACACCTTC
TRBJ1-6	few	TRBV7-2	NA	CASTWLVQNSPLHF	TGTGCCAGCACCTGGCTTGTTCAGAATTCACCCCTCCACTTT
TRBJ1-1	NA	TRBV20-1	TRBD1	CSAADRADTEAFF	TGCAGTGCCGCCGACAGGGCGGACACTGAAGCTTTCTTT
TRBJ1-2	few	TRBV24-1	TRBD1	CATSDFGTGPSGYTF	TGTGCCACCAGTGATTTTGGGACAGGGCCTTCTGGCTACACCTTC
TRBJ2-3	few	TRBV7-7	NA	CASASIFTDTQYF	TGTGCCAGCGCATCGATCTTCACAGATACGCAGTATTTT
TRBJ1-3	few	TRBV6-6	NA	CASSRPRGSGNTIYF	TGTGCCAGCAGTCGCCCCAGGGGATCTGGAAACACCATATATTTT
TRBJ1-2	NA	TRBV6-5	NA	CASSPRTANYGYTF	TGTGCCAGCAGCCCTCGGACAGCTAACTATGGCTACACCTTC
TRBJ1-5	NA	TRBV12-3/TRBV12-4	NA	CASSYGGTGGNQPQHF	TGTGCCAGCAGTTACGGTGGGACGGGCGGCAATCAGCCCCAGCATTTT
TRBJ2-5	many	TRBV4-1	NA	CASSQDLKNQETQYF	TGCGCCAGCAGCCAAGATCTGAAGAACCAAGAGACCCAGTACTTC
TRBJ2-1	few	TRBV10-1	TRBD1	CASSDRQGAYNEQFF	TGCGCCAGCAGTGATCGACAGGGGGCCTACAATGAGCAGTTCTTC
TRBJ2-5	few	TRBV24-1	TRBD1	CATSEGQGPWETQYF	TGTGCCACCAGTGAAGGACAGGGGCCCTGGGAGACCCAGTACTTC
TRBJ2-1	few	TRBV4-3	NA	CASSIGTPSYNEQFF	TGCGCCAGCAGTATCGGCACCCCATCCTACAATGAGCAGTTCTTC
TRBJ2-7	few	TRBV7-9	NA	CASSRTGRASSYEQYF	TGTGCCAGCAGCCGTACAGGGAGAGCTTCTTCCTACGAGCAGTACTTC
TRBJ1-1	NA	TRBV12-3/TRBV12-4	TRBD1	CASSLSGRGPMNTEAFF	TGTGCCAGCAGTTTATCCGGTAGGGGGCCTATGAACACTGAAGCTTTCTTT
TRBJ2-1	NA	TRBV24-1	NA	CATSDSRGLRYEQFF	TGTGCCACCAGTGATTCCAGGGGCCTTCGGTATGAGCAGTTCTTC
TRBJ1-2	NA	TRBV12-3/TRBV12-4	TRBD1	CASSPRQGFYGYTF	TGTGCCAGCAGTCCCAGACAGGGATTCTATGGCTACACCTTC
TRBJ2-3	few	TRBV12-3/TRBV12-4	NA	CASSPGLASDTQYF	TGTGCCAGCAGTCCCGGACTGGCAAGTGATACGCAGTATTTT
TRBJ2-4	few	TRBV27	NA	CASSSPRAVNIQYF	TGTGCCAGCAGTTCCCCCCGGGCCGTAAACATTCAGTACTTC
TRBJ2-7	few	TRBV4-3	NA	CASSQPPVPPDEQYF	TGCGCCAGCAGCCAGCCTCCCGTGCCCCCGGACGAGCAGTACTTC
TRBJ1-6	few	TRBV25-1	TRBD1	CASDPQGAGPLHF	TGTGCCAGCGATCCACAGGGGGCAGGACCCCTCCACTTT
TRBJ2-4	many	TRBV4-3	TRBD2	CASSQEPSGRDIQYF	TGCGCCAGCAGCCAAGAGCCTAGCGGGAGGGACATTCAGTACTTC
TRBJ2-2	NA	TRBV24-1	NA	CATSASVNTGELFF	TGTGCCACCAGTGCCAGCGTAAACACCGGGGAGCTGTTTTTT
TRBJ2-7	few	TRBV18	NA	CASSPVAYEQYF	TGTGCCAGCTCGCCTGTTGCATACGAGCAGTACTTC
TRBJ2-7	NA	TRBV4-1	NA	CASSQGQGGTYEQYF	TGCGCCAGCAGCCAAGGACAGGGAGGAACCTACGAGCAGTACTTC
TRBJ2-3	few	TRBV6-1	TRBD2	CASRVAGAGSDTQYF	TGTGCCAGCAGGGTAGCGGGGGCCGGATCAGATACGCAGTATTTT
TRBJ2-5	few	TRBV29-1	NA	CSVEWDIQETQYF	TGCAGCGTTGAATGGGACATACAAGAGACCCAGTACTTC
TRBJ1-1	few	TRBV5-1	TRBD1	CASRLIPGTGRGDTEAFF	TGCGCCAGCAGGCTGATCCCCGGGACAGGGCGAGGTGACACTGAAGCTTTCTTT
TRBJ1-5	few	TRBV6-5	NA	CASSYDGDQPQHF	TGTGCCAGCAGTTACGACGGGGATCAGCCCCAGCATTTT
TRBJ1-1	NA	TRBV12-3/TRBV12-4	TRBD1	CASSPTGGSEAFF	TGTGCCAGCAGTCCGACAGGGGGATCCGAAGCTTTCTTT
TRBJ1-1	few	TRBV20-1	NA	CSATDLGNMNTEAFF	TGCAGTGCTACTGACTTAGGGAACATGAACACTGAAGCTTTCTTT
TRBJ2-7	NA	TRBV20-1	NA	CSALPTGRGTYEQYF	TGCAGTGCTCTACCCACAGGGCGAGGGACCTACGAGCAGTACTTC
TRBJ1-6	many	TRBV3-1	TRBD1	CASSRTGGNSPLHF	TGTGCCAGCAGTCGGACAGGGGGGAATTCACCCCTCCACTTT
TRBJ1-5	few	TRBV6-2/TRBV6-3	NA	CASSSFPSAGIQPQHF	TGTGCCAGCAGCAGTTTCCCCTCTGCGGGGATTCAGCCCCAGCATTTT
TRBJ2-1	NA	TRBV24-1	NA	CATSDGDSRHNEQFF	TGTGCCACCAGTGATGGGGACTCCCGGCACAATGAGCAGTTCTTC
TRBJ2-1	few	TRBV7-2	TRBD1	CASSLRHGTGPFNEQFF	TGTGCCAGCAGCCTTAGACACGGGACAGGGCCTTTCAATGAGCAGTTCTTC
TRBJ2-1	few	TRBV4-1	NA	CASSPKGYEQFF	TGCGCCAGCAGCCCCAAGGGTTATGAGCAGTTCTTC
TRBJ2-5	many	TRBV5-1	NA	CASSLGGYQETQYF	TGTGCCAGCAGCTTAGGGGGGTACCAAGAGACCCAGTACTTC